One sample yielded the 2 T cell receptor beta chains listed below, sequenced in a study of molecular identifiers for immune sequencing clone quantification. Each CDR3 protein is one row after TCRdb ran MiXCR on the PCR reads. The sample contains about 320,000 distinct CDR3 sequences, 24% of which appear only once. The sequenced sample was naive CD8+ T cells from blood, with Jurkat cell RNA spiked in. Sample subset: FACS-sorted CD8+CD4-CCR7+CD45RA+ naive T cells. Every receptor here comes from a human donor in good health. Some libraries in this study had Jurkat cell RNA spiked in.

This clonotype was seen more than once but under ten times. The chain has TRBV19 and TRBJ2-3, with a possible D match to TRBD2 (6 bases). The CDR3 extends over 16 amino acids. Germline V CDR1 and CDR2: LNHDA, SQIVND (reference sequence). V was shortened by 1 base and J by 2 bases, with 13 bases between the two germline ends. The CDR3 loop is CASSIVGDWATDTQYF. DNA of the CDR3: TGTGCCAGTAGTATAGTCGGGGACTGGGCCACAGATACGCAGTATTTT.

On this clonotype: A much larger clone sits a single nucleotide away, making a read error possible. V gene TRBV28 combines with J gene TRBJ2-5; D is undetermined. Germline loops: CDR1 MDHEN, CDR2 SYDVKM. CDR3 length equals 11 residues. CDR3 residues: CATSSEETQYF. The CDR3 bases are TGTGCCACCAGTTCTGAAGAGACCCAGTACTTC.